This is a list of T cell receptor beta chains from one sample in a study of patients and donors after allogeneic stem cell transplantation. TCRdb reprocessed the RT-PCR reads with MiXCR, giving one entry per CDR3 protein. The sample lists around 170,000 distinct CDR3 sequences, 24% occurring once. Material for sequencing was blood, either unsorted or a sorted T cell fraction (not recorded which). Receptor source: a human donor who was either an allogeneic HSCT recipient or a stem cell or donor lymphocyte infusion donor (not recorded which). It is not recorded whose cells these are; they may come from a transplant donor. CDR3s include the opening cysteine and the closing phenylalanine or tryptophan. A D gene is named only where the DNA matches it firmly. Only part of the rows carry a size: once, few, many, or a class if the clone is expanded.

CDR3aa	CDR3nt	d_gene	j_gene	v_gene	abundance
CASSRQGNTEAFF	TGTGCCAGCAGTCGACAGGGGAACACTGAAGCTTTCTTT	TRBD1	TRBJ1-1	TRBV12-3/TRBV12-4	many
CASSPTSPTYNEQFF	TGCGCCAGCAGCCCCACTAGTCCCACCTACAATGAGCAGTTCTTC	NA	TRBJ2-1	TRBV4-3	few
CASSTLRGQTHEKLFF	TGTGCCAGCAGCACACTCCGCGGACAGACCCATGAAAAACTGTTTTTT	NA	TRBJ1-4	TRBV7-6	NA
CSALGGPYEQYF	TGCAGTGCTTTAGGGGGCCCCTACGAGCAGTACTTC	TRBD1	TRBJ2-7	TRBV20-1	NA
CAWSSGLAVLDEQFF	TGTGCCTGGAGTTCGGGACTAGCGGTTCTGGATGAGCAGTTCTTC	TRBD2	TRBJ2-1	TRBV30	NA
CASSELGTDTQYF	TGTGCCAGCAGTGAGCTAGGCACAGATACGCAGTATTTT	NA	TRBJ2-3	TRBV25-1	few
CASSLSSGRVNEQFF	TGTGCCAGCAGCTTATCTAGCGGGAGGGTCAATGAGCAGTTCTTC	TRBD2	TRBJ2-1	TRBV7-2	NA
CASQDRGPLNEQFF	TGTGCCAGCCAGGACAGGGGGCCCCTCAATGAGCAGTTCTTC	TRBD1	TRBJ2-1	TRBV12-3/TRBV12-4	NA
CASSQATGYEQYF	TGTGCCAGCAGCCAAGCTACAGGTTACGAGCAGTACTTC	NA	TRBJ2-7	TRBV3-1	few
CASRVMGGMETQYF	TGTGCCAGCAGGGTGATGGGAGGTATGGAGACCCAGTACTTC	NA	TRBJ2-5	TRBV5-8	NA
CASSGGPGNTEAFF	TGTGCCAGCAGCGGGGGTCCCGGGAACACTGAAGCTTTCTTT	NA	TRBJ1-1	TRBV7-2	few
CASREPGTGNTEAFF	TGTGCCAGCAGAGAACCCGGGACAGGGAACACTGAAGCTTTCTTT	TRBD1	TRBJ1-1	TRBV6-5	many
CASGFAPGVGTDTQYF	TGTGCTAGTGGTTTCGCCCCGGGGGTCGGGACAGATACGCAGTATTTT	NA	TRBJ2-3	TRBV12-5	few
CASSLVNEKLFF	TGTGCCAGCAGCTTGGTGAATGAAAAACTGTTTTTT	NA	TRBJ1-4	TRBV7-9	NA
CASSRQTTKNIQYF	TGCGCCAGCAGTCGACAGACAACCAAAAACATTCAGTACTTC	NA	TRBJ2-4	TRBV10-2	NA
CASSPLAGGGTGELFF	TGTGCCAGCAGTCCCCTAGCGGGAGGAGGCACCGGGGAGCTGTTTTTT	TRBD2	TRBJ2-2	TRBV12-3/TRBV12-4	few
CSVADPSLGGVEQFF	TGCAGCGTTGCGGACCCCTCGCTAGGGGGCGTTGAGCAGTTCTTC	TRBD1	TRBJ2-1	TRBV29-1	NA
CASSQDPGGSYEQYF	TGTGCCAGCAGCCAAGATCCGGGGGGTTCCTACGAGCAGTACTTC	TRBD2	TRBJ2-7	TRBV3-1	NA